This TCR beta chain comes out of a study of OX40 agonist ivuxolimab in advanced cancers. Assay used: immunoSEQ multiplex PCR; TCRdb lists only in-frame clones, some missing. The sample shows over 65,000 clones, approximately 80% of them seen only once. V lost 4 bases, J lost 2 bases, and 20 bases lay in between. Germline CDR1 is SGHVS and CDR2 is FQNEAQ. The CDR3 sequence is 17 residues long. Sequenced here: CD4+ or CD8+ T cells sorted from blood, sampled in a trial of the OX40 agonist ivuxolimab. The receptor's source is an adult with an advanced solid tumor such as melanoma, head and neck, liver or kidney cancer. The rearrangement links TRBV7-8 to TRBJ2-5, with D perhaps matching TRBD2 (6 bases). CDR3 residues: CASSSRDWRGSQETQYF. CDR3 in DNA: TGTGCCAGCAGCTCGAGGGACTGGCGGGGATCGCAAGAGACCCAGTACTTC.